These T cell receptor beta chains were read from a single sample in a study of human thymus T cells. Measured with immunoSEQ multiplex PCR; TCRdb has only the in-frame clones, and not every one. In the table there are about 120,000 clones, 90% to 95% of which are singletons. The material sequenced was thymus tissue. The receptors come from a boy less than two years old with a congenital heart defect but otherwise immunologically healthy. The CDR3 runs from the conserved cysteine through the conserved F or W. D genes are given only for firm matches. Size is omitted from some rows. Given values are once, few, many or a class for expanded clones.

d_gene	v_gene	j_gene	abundance	CDR3nt	CDR3aa
.	TRBV6-1	TRBJ1-3	.	TGTGCCAGCAGTGAAGCGCTTATTAACAGGCTCTCTGGAAACACCATATATTTT	CASSEALINRLSGNTIYF
.	TRBV10-3	TRBJ2-7	once	TGTGCCATCAGTGCTACGTGGCTAGCGAGCGAGCAGTACTTC	CAISATWLASEQYF
.	TRBV28	TRBJ1-2	.	TGTGCCAGCAGTCCTTCGAATGGCTACACCTTC	CASSPSNGYTF
.	TRBV27	TRBJ1-4	.	TGTGCCAGCAGGCGATCCGTATTCGAAAAACTGTTTTTT	CASRRSVFEKLFF
.	TRBV2	TRBJ2-3	once	TGTGCCAGCGAACTAGTTTCCACAGATACGCAGTATTTT	CASELVSTDTQYF
.	TRBV12-5	TRBJ1-5	once	TGTGCTAGTGGTTTGGTACCGGATCAGCCCCAGCATTTT	CASGLVPDQPQHF
TRBD2	TRBV14	TRBJ2-5	.	TGTGCCAGCAGCCAAGAATCAAAGCGGGGCTACTTTCAAGAGACCCAGTACTTC	CASSQESKRGYFQETQYF
.	TRBV5-1	TRBJ2-3	once	TGCGCCAGCAGCTTGATGACGGGGAGCACAGATACGCAGTATTTT	CASSLMTGSTDTQYF
TRBD2	TRBV5-6	TRBJ2-2	once	TGTGCCAGCAGCTTGGCCGGGGGACTATACACCGGGGAGCTGTTTTTT	CASSLAGGLYTGELFF
TRBD1	TRBV7-9	TRBJ1-2	.	TGTGCCAGCAGCTTAGTAGGGACAGGGTATGGCTACACCTTC	CASSLVGTGYGYTF
.	TRBV7-3	TRBJ1-2	.	TGTGCCAGGGTTCAGGGCCAGTTTAACTATGGCTACACCTTC	CARVQGQFNYGYTF
TRBD2	TRBV14	TRBJ2-1	.	TGTGCCAGCAGCCAAGAAGTGAAGAGCGGGGGCGTCCCTTGGGTCAATGAGCAGTTCTTC	CASSQEVKSGGVPWVNEQFF
.	TRBV10-3	TRBJ2-7	once	TGTGCCATCAGTGAGTATCGGGGAAACTACGAGCAGTACTTC	CAISEYRGNYEQYF
.	TRBV5-1	TRBJ1-1	.	TGCGCCAGCAGCCCTAGGACGCCCGACCGACCAGAAGCTTTCTTT	CASSPRTPDRPEAFF
.	TRBV7-2	TRBJ2-5	.	TGTGCCAGCAGCCCCGGACACAGGGAAATGGCCCAGTACTTC	CASSPGHREMAQYF
.	TRBV7-2	TRBJ1-6	.	TGTGCCAGCAGCCCGACTTATTTGGGCCATATAGAAATTAATTCACCCCTCCACTTT	CASSPTYLGHIEINSPLHF
.	TRBV5-1	TRBJ2-7	.	TGCGCCAGCAGCTTGGTCGGGATCTACGAGCAGTACTTC	CASSLVGIYEQYF
.	TRBV14	TRBJ2-7	few	TGTGCCAGCAGCCAAGAATGGCGATTCCAGGGCGAGCAGTACTTC	CASSQEWRFQGEQYF
TRBD1	TRBV6-1	TRBJ2-2	once	TGTGCCAGCAGAATGGGACAGGGGAACACCGGGGAGCTGTTTTTT	CASRMGQGNTGELFF
.	TRBV5-1	TRBJ2-2	once	TGCGCCAGCAGCTTAAAAGGAGGGATAGTCACCGGGGAGCTGTTTTTT	CASSLKGGIVTGELFF
.	TRBV4-3	TRBJ2-2	.	TGCGCCAGCAGCCAACCCCCCCAGGGGCTGTTCACCGGGGAGCTGTTTTTT	CASSQPPQGLFTGELFF
.	TRBV19	TRBJ2-1	.	TGTGCCAGTGGTACCATGAGCTCCTACAATGAGCAGTTCTTC	CASGTMSSYNEQFF
.	TRBV14	TRBJ2-6	once	TGTGCCAGCAGCCAAGATTCGGACACTGGGGCCAACGTCCTGACTTTC	CASSQDSDTGANVLTF
.	TRBV11-2	TRBJ1-1	.	TGTGCCAGCAGCTTAGGCCCGGACACTGAAGCTTTCTTT	CASSLGPDTEAFF
.	TRBV9	TRBJ1-1	.	TGTGCCAGCAGCAACTTTAACCATCACAGGTCCACTGAAGCTTTCTTT	CASSNFNHHRSTEAFF
.	TRBV9	TRBJ2-7	.	TGTGCCAGCAGTGATGTGGACTCCTACGAGCAGTACTTC	CASSDVDSYEQYF
TRBD1	TRBV12-5	TRBJ1-2	.	TGTGCTACGAAACCTGACAGGGGGCAGGGGGGCTACACCTTC	CATKPDRGQGGYTF
.	TRBV29-1	TRBJ1-3	.	TGCAGCGTTGAAAGTTGGGGCCGGAGCTCTGGAAACACCATATATTTT	CSVESWGRSSGNTIYF
.	TRBV28	TRBJ2-5	.	TGTGCCAGCAGTTTGAGGGAGACCCAGTACTTC	CASSLRETQYF
.	TRBV9	TRBJ1-6	.	TGTGCCAGCAGCGTAGGGGGGAGCTCCTATAATTCACCCCTCCACTTT	CASSVGGSSYNSPLHF
TRBD1	TRBV5-6	TRBJ1-2	once	TGTGCCAGCAGCCGACCGGGACAGGGACCTGATAACTATGGCTACACCTTC	CASSRPGQGPDNYGYTF
TRBD2	TRBV7-6	TRBJ2-1	.	TGTGCCAGCAGCCCCGACGGGGGGGGCAACAATGAGCAGTTCTTC	CASSPDGGGNNEQFF
.	TRBV5-5	TRBJ1-1	.	TGTGCCAGCAGCTTGATGAACACTGAAGCTTTCTTT	CASSLMNTEAFF
.	TRBV28	TRBJ1-2	.	TGTGCCAGCAAGGACCCCCAGCCCCTGTATGGCTACACCTTC	CASKDPQPLYGYTF
.	TRBV4-3	TRBJ2-3	.	TGCGCCAGCAGCCAAGACAGGGGGAGGCCAGATACGCAGTATTTT	CASSQDRGRPDTQYF
.	TRBV25-1	TRBJ1-6	.	TGTGCCAGCAACTTAAGAGGGGATTCACCCCTCCACTTT	CASNLRGDSPLHF
TRBD1	TRBV6-5	TRBJ2-2	.	TGTGCCAGCAGTTACTCGGAGACAGGGGCCGGGGAGCTGTTTTTT	CASSYSETGAGELFF
.	TRBV5-6	TRBJ2-7	.	TGTGCCAGCAGCCAAATTAAGACGCCTAGGGACGAGCAGTACTTC	CASSQIKTPRDEQYF
.	TRBV4-3	TRBJ1-1	.	TGCGCCAGCAGCCAAGATCGAAAAGTGAACACTGAAGCTTTCTTT	CASSQDRKVNTEAFF
.	TRBV6-1	TRBJ2-4	.	TGTGCCAGCAGTTGGGCAGGGGCCAAAAACATTCAGTACTTT	CASSWAGAKNIQYF
.	TRBV10-2	TRBJ2-5	.	TGCGCCAGCAGTGAGTCGCTAGACAGGAGTGAGACCCAGTACTTC	CASSESLDRSETQYF
TRBD1	TRBV30	TRBJ2-1	.	TGTGCCTGGCCCGGCCGGGACAGGGTTTACAATGAGCAGTTCTTC	CAWPGRDRVYNEQFF
.	TRBV28	TRBJ1-4	once	TGTGCCACTCACAGTCCTTATAATGAAAAACTGTTTTTT	CATHSPYNEKLFF
.	TRBV6-6	TRBJ1-1	.	TGTGCCAGCAGTGAGAAGGGGGCTTTCTTT	CASSEKGAFF
.	TRBV6-5	TRBJ1-2	.	TGTGCCAGCTATTCTGGTGGGAGGCTCCATGGCTACACCTTC	CASYSGGRLHGYTF
.	TRBV28	TRBJ2-3	.	TGTGCCAGCAGTTTAGATCGGGCGGGGCAGGGGCTTTGTTACAGCACAGATACGCAGTATTTT	CASSLDRAGQGLCYSTDTQYF
.	TRBV7-8	TRBJ1-2	.	TGTGCCAGCAGCTTAGATATAGGGGACAACTATGGCTACACCTTC	CASSLDIGDNYGYTF
TRBD1	TRBV14	TRBJ1-2	.	TGTGCCAGCAGCATAGGGACAGCCGGCTATGGCTACACCTTC	CASSIGTAGYGYTF
TRBD1	TRBV28	TRBJ2-1	.	TGTGCCAGCATTGACCTGGACAGGGGCAACTACAATGAGCAGTTCTTC	CASIDLDRGNYNEQFF